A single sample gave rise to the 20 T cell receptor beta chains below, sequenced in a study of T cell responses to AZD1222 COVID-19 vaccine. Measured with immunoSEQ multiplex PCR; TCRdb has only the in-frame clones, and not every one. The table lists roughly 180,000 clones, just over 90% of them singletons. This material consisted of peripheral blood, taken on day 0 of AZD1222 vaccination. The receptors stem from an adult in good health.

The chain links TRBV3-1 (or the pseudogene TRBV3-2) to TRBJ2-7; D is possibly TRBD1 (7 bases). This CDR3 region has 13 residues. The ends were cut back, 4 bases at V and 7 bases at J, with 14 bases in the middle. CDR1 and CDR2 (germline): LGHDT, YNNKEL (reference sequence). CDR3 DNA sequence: TGTGCCAGCAGCCTATACAGGGGAGGTGAGCAGTACTTC. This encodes CASSLYRGGEQYF.

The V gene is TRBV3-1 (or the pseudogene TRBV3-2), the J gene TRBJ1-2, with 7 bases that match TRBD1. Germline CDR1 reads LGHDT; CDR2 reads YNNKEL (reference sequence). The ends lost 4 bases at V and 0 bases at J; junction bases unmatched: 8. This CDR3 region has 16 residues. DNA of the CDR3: TGTGCCAGCAGCCCCATAACGACAGGGACTAACTATGGCTACACCTTC. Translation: CASSPITTGTNYGYTF.

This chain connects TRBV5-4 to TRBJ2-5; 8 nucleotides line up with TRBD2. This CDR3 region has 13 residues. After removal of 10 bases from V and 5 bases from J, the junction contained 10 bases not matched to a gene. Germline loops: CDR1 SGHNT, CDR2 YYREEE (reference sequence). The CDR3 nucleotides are TGTGCCGTCCTCGGACTAGCCGGTGAGACCCAGTACTTC. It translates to CAVLGLAGETQYF. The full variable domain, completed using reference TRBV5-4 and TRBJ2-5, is ETGVTQSPTHLIKTRGQQVTLRCSSQSGHNTVSWYQQALGQGPQFIFQYYREEENGRGNFPPRFSGLQFPNYSSELNVNALELDDSALYLCAVLGLAGETQYFGPGTRLLVL.

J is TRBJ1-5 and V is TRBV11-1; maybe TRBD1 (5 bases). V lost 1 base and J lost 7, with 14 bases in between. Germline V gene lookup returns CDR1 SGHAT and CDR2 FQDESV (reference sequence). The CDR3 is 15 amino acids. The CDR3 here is CASSLGGRVEQPQHF. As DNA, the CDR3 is TGTGCCAGCAGCTTAGGTGGCAGGGTGGAACAGCCCCAGCATTTT.

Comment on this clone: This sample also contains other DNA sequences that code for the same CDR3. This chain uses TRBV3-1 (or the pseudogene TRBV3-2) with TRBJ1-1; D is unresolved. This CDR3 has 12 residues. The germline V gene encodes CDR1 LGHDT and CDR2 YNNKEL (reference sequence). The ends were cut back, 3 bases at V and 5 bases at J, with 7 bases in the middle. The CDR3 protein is CASSHTGTEAFF. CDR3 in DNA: TGTGCCAGCAGCCATACGGGGACTGAAGCTTTCTTT.

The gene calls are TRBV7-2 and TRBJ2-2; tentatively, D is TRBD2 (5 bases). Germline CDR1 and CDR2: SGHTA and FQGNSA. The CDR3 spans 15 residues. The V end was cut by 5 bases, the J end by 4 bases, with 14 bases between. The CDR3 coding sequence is TGTGCCAGCAGCCCGCTGCGGGTTTCCACCGGGGAGCTGTTTTTT. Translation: CASSPLRVSTGELFF.

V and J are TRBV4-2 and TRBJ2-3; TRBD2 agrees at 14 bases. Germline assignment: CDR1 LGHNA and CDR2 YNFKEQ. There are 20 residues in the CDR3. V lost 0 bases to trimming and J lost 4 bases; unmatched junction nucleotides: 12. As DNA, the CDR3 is TGTGCCAGCAGCCAAGATATGGGGACTAGCGGGGGCGGCGGGGCAGATACGCAGTATTTT. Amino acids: CASSQDMGTSGGGGADTQYF.

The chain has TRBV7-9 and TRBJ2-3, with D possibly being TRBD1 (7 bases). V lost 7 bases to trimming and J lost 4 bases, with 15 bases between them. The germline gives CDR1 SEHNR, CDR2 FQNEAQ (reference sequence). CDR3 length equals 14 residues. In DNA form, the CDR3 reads TGTGCCAGCACTCCAGGGGGGACGGCAGATACGCAGTATTTT. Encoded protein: CASTPGGTADTQYF.

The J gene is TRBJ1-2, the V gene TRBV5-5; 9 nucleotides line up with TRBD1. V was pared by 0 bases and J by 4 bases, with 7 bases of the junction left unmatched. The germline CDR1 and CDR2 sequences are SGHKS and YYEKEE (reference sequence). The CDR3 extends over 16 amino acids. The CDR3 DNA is TGTGCCAGCAGCTTGGGAGGGACAGGGTACGGCTATGGCTACACCTTC. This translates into CASSLGGTGYGYGYTF.

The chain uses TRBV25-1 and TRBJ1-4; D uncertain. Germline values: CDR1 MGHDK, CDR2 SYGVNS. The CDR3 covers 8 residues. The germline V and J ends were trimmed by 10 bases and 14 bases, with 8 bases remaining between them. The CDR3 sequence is CATEKLFF. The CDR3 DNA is TGTGCCACCGAGAAGCTGTTTTTT.

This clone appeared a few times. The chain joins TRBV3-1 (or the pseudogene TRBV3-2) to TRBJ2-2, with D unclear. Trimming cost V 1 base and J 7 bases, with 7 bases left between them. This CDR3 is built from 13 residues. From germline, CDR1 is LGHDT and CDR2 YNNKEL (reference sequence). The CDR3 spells CASSQGTFGELFF. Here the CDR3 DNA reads TGTGCCAGCAGCCAAGGAACATTCGGGGAGCTGTTTTTT.

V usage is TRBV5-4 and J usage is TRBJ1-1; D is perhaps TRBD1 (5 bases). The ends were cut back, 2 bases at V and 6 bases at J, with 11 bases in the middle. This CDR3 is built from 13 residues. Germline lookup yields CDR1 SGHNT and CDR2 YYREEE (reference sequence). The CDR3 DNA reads TGTGCCAGCAGCTTAAGGGGTCCCGCTGAAGCTTTCTTT. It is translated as CASSLRGPAEAFF.

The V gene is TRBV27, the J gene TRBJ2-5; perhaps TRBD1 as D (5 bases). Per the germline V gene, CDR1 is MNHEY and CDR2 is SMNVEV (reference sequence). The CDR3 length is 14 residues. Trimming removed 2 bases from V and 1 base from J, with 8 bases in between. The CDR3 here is CASSLGASQETQYF. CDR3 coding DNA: TGTGCCAGCAGTTTAGGGGCCTCCCAAGAGACCCAGTACTTC.

CDR3 nucleotides: TGTGCCAGCAGCTTGTCGACAGGCGCATGGGACACTGAAGCTTTCTTT. Its translation is CASSLSTGAWDTEAFF. The rearrangement joins TRBV5-6 to TRBJ1-1; weak D call: TRBD1 (6 bases). CDR3 size: 16 residues. Germline V lookup: CDR1 SGHDT, CDR2 YYEEEE. The V and J ends lost 1 base and 3 bases respectively, with 16 bases between them.

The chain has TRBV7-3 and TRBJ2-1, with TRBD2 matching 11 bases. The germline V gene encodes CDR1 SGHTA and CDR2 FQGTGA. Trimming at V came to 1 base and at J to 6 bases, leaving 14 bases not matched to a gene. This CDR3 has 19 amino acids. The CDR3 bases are TGTGCCAGCAGCTTAAATCCTAGCGGGGGGCCAGGTGACCCCAATGAGCAGTTCTTC. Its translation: CASSLNPSGGPGDPNEQFF.

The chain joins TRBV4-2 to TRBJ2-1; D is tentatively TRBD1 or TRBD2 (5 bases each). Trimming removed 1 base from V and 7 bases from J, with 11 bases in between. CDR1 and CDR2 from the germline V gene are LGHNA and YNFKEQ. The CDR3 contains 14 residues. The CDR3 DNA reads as TGTGCCAGCAGCCAAGGGCAGGGAGATAATGAGCAGTTCTTC. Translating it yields CASSQGQGDNEQFF.

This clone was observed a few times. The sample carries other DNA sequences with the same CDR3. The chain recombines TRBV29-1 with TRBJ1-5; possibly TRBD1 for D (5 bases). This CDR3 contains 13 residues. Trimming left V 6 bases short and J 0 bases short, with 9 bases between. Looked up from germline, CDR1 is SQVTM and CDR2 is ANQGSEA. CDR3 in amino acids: CSVGENSNQPQHF. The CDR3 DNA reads TGCAGCGTGGGGGAAAATAGCAATCAGCCCCAGCATTTT.

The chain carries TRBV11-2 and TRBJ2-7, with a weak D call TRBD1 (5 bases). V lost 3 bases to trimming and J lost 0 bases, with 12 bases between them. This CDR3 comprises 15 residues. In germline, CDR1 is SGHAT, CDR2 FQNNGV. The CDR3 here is CASSFAAGPSYEQYF. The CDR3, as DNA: TGTGCCAGCAGCTTCGCGGCAGGGCCCTCCTACGAGCAGTACTTC.

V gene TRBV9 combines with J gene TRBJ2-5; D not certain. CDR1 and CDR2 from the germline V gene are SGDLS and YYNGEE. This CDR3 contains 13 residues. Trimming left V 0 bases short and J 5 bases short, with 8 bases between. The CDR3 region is CASSVGTSETQYF. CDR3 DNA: TGTGCCAGCAGCGTAGGGACCTCGGAGACCCAGTACTTC.

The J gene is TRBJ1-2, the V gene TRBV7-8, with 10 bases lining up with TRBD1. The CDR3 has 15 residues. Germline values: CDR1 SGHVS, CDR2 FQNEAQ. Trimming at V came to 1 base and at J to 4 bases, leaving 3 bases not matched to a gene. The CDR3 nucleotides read TGTGCCAGCAGCTTAGGGACAGGGGGGACCTATGGCTACACCTTC. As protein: CASSLGTGGTYGYTF.